These T cell receptor beta chains were read from a single sample in a study of T cells expressing NK-cell markers. Each CDR3 protein gets one entry in TCRdb, which reprocessed the 5' RACE reads and gives no DNA. In total, the table holds about 460,000 distinct CDR3 sequences. The specimen sequenced was blood T cells: a sorted CD56 or NKG2C T cell subset, CD4+ or CD8+ T cells, or bulk PBMC T cells (not recorded which). All receptors come from a woman aged 50 to 60 in good health. The CDR3 runs from the conserved cysteine through the conserved F or W.

j_call v_call cdr3_aa
TRBJ2-5 TRBV24-1 CATSDPTSGRETQYF
TRBJ2-2 TRBV20-1 CSARDSILNTGELFF
TRBJ2-3 TRBV7-2 CASSKTLSGDAQYF
TRBJ1-1 TRBV6-5 CASNRQGGVSLATEAFF
TRBJ2-1 TRBV5-6 CASSPQGGLGIGISYNEQFF
TRBJ2-1 TRBV2 CASSEAGVAVYIDEQFF
TRBJ1-2 TRBV20-1 CSARGTGSLGDYGYTF
TRBJ1-5 TRBV20-1 CSAADLRDSNQPQHF
TRBJ2-7 TRBV28 CASSTPGTTVYEQYF
TRBJ2-5 TRBV5-5 CASSAGTEETQYF
TRBJ2-3 TRBV2 CAGQTEITDTQYF
TRBJ1-1 TRBV12-3/TRBV12-4 CASSPGWPEAFF
TRBJ1-3 TRBV12-3/TRBV12-4 CASSQGWAGNTIYF
TRBJ2-7 TRBV7-9 CASSPLTNTYEQYF
TRBJ1-1 TRBV28 CASSFRLGVRTEAFF
TRBJ2-3 TRBV29-1 CSVPTGDTQYF
TRBJ2-3 TRBV25-1 CASSEATPSTDTQYF
TRBJ1-3 TRBV5-1 CASSFLPGLSGNTIYF
TRBJ2-1 TRBV27 CASSFRSSGSPSYNEQFF
TRBJ2-7 TRBV4-2 CASSQGDRGLDEQYF
TRBJ2-1 TRBV2 CASMAGGYNEQFF
TRBJ1-1 TRBV20-1 CSVGGITEAFF
TRBJ2-2 TRBV5-1 CASSLGSFSTGELFF
TRBJ1-2 TRBV3-1 CASRQTGGWNYGYTF
TRBJ1-2 TRBV6-5 CASFVWSGTGYGYTF